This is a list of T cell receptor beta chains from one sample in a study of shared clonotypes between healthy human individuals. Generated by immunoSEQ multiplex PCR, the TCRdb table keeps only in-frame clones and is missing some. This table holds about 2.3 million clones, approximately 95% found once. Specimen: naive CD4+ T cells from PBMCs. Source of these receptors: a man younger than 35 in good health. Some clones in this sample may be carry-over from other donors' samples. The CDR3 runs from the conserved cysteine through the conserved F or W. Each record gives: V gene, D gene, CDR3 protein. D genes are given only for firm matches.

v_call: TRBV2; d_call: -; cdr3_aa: CASSDGRGNEKLFF
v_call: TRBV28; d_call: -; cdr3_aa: CASSFRIPLQPQHF
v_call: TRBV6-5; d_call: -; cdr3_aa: CATASQGWGNQPQHF
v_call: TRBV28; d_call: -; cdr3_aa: CASSSPGPLDGYTF
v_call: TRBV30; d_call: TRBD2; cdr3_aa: CAWGGGNEQFF
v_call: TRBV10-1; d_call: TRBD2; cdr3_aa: CASSESGRARETQYF
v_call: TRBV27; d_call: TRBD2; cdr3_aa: CASSLSISGGNIQYF
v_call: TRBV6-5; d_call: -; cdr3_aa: CASRGRIQETQYF
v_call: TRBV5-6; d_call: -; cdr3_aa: CASSPQGMSTDTQYF
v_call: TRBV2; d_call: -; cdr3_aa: CASSRDSPYNEQFF
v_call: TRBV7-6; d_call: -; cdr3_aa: CASSLGLGAYEQYF
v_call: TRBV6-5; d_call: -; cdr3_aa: CASSYGGSGAGELFF
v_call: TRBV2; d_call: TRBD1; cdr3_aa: CASSAGTGLTEAFF
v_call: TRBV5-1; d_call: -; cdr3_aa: CASSLEGTLYEQYF
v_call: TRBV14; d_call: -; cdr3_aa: CASSQDGREKLFF
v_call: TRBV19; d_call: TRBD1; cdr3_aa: CASSHDRDNTIYF
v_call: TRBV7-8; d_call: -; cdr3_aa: CASSFLGGRAFF
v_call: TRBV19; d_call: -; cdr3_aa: CASSSEGLGTNEQFF
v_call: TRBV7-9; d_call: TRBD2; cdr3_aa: CASSQTSGLKGELFF
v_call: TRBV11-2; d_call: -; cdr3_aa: CASSPPGPYEQYF
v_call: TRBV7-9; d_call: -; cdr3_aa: CASSSRDSNTEAFF
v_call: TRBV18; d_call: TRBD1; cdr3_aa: CASSPRQGRSTNEKLFF
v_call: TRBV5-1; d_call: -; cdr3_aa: CASRRTGAGGYGYTF
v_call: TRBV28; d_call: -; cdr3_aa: CASTPWSSGEQFF
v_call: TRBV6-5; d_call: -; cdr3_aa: CASSTPGLGHGYTF
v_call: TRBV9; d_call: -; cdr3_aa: CASTQTASTDTQYF
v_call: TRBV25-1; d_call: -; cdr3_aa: CASSNFGNTIYF
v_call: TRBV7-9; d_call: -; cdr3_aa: CASSLRPGDNYGYTF
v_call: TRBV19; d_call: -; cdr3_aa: CASRHDRNTGELFF
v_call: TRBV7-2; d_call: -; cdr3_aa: CASSLAPDTQYF
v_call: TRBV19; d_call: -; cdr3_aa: CASRPDSLYNEQFF
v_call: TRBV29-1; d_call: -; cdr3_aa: CSVSRDPETNTDTQYF
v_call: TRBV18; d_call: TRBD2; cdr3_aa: CASSPPGLAHTGELFF
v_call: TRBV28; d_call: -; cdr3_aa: CASRTAGNTIYF
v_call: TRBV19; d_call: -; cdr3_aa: CASSTALLRKQYF
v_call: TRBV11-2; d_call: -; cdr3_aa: CASSLAGTEAFF
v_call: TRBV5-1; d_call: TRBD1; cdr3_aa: CASSSGTGGGTEAFF
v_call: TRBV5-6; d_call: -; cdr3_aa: CASSLGGRAYEQYF
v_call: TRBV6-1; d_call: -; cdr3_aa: CASSRPNPEQYF
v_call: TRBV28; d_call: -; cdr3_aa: CASTTSPGTYNEQFF
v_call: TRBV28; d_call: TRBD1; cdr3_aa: CASRTNRGGWEKLFF
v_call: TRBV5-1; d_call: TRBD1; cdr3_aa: CASSLKTGARETQYF
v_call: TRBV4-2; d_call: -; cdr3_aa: CASSQVTRDSTDTQYF
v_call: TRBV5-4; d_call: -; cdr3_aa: CASSVGGENTIYF